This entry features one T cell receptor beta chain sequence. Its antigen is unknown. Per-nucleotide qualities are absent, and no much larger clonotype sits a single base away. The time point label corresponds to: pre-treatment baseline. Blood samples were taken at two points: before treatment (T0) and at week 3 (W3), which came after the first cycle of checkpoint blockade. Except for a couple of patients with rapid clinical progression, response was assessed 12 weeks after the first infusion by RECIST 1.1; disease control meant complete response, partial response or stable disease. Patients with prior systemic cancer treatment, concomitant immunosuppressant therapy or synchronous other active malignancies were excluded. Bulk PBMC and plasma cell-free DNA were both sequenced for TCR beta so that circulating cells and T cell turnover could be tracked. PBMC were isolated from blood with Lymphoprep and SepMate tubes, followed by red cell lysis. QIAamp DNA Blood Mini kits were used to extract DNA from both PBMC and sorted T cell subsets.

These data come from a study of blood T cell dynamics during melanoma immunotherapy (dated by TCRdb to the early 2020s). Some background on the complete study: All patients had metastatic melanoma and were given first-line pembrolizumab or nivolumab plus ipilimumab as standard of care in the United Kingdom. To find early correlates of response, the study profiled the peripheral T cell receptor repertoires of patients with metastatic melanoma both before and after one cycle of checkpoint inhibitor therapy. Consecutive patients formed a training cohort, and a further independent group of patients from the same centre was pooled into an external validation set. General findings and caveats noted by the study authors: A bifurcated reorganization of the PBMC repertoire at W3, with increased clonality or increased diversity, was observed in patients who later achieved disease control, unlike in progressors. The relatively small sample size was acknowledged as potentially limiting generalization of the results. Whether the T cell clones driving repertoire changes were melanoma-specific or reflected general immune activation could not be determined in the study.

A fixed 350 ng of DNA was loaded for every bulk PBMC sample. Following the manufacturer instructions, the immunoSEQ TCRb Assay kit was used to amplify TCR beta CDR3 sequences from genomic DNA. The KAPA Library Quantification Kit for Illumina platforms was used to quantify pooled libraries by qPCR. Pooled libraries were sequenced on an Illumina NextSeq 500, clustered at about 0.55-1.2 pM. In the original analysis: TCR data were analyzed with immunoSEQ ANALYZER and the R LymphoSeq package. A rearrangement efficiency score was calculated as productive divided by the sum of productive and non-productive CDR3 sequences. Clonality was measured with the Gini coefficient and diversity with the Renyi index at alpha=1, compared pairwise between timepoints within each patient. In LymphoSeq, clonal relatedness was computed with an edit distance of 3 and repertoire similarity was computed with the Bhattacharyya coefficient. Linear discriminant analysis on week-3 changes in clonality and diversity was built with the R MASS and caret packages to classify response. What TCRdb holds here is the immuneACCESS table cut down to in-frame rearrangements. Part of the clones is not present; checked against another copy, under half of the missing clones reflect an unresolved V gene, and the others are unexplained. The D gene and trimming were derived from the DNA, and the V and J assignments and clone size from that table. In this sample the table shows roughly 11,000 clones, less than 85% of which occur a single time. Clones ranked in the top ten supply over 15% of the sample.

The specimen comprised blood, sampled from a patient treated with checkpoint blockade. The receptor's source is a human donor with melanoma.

The CDR3 has the sequence CASSEWGNTEAFF. The DNA sequence reads TGTGCCAGCAGTGAATGGGGAAACACTGAAGCTTTCTTT. In this chain, TRBV6-1 is recombined with TRBJ1-1; no D segment can be confidently identified. From the cysteine through the phenylalanine, the CDR3 covers 13 amino acids. Of all the DNA, just the CDR3 is kept, 39 bases in frame from base 1. The germline ends are 6 bases apart after V is trimmed by 2 bases and J by 2 bases. The CDR1 and CDR2 encoded by the germline V gene are MNHNS and SASEGT.